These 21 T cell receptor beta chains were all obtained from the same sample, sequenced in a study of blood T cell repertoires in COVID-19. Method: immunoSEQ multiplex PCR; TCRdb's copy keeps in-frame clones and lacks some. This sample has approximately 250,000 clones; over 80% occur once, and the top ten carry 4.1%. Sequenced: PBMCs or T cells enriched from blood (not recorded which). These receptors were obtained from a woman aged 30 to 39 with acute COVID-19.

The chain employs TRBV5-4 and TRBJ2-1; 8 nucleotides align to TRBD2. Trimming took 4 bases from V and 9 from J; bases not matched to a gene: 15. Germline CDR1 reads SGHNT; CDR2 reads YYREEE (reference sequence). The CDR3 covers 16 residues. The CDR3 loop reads CASSGGGVAGYSEQFF. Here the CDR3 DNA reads TGTGCCAGCAGCGGGGGTGGGGTAGCGGGATATAGTGAGCAGTTCTTC.

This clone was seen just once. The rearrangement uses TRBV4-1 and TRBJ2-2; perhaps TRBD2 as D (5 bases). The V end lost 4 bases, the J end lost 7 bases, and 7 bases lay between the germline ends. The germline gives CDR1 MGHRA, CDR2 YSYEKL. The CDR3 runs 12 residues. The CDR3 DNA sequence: TGCGCCAGCAGCCCTAGCAACGGGGAGCTGTTTTTT. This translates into CASSPSNGELFF.

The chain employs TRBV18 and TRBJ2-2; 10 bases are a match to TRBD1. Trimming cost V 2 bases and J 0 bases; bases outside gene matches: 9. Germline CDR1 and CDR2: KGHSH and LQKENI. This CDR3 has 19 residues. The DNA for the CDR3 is TGTGCCAGCTCACCAGGGACAGGGGTCCTTTCCGCGAACACCGGGGAGCTGTTTTTT. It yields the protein CASSPGTGVLSANTGELFF. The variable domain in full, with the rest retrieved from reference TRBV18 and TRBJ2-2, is NAGVMQNPRHLVRRRGQEARLRCSPMKGHSHVYWYRQLPEEGLKFMVYLQKENIIDESGMPKERFSAEFPKEGPSILRIQQVVRGDSAAYFCASSPGTGVLSANTGELFFGEGSRLTVL.

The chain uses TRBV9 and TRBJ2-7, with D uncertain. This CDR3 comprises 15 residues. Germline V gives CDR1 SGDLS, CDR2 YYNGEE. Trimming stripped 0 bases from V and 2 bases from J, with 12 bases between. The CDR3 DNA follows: TGTGCCAGCAGCGTAGGACACACATCGACCTACGAGCAGTACTTC. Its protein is CASSVGHTSTYEQYF.

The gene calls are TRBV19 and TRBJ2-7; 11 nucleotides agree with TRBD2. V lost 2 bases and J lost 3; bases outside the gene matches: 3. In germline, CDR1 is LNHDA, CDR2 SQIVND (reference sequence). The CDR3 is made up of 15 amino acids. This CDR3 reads CASSIWLAGGYEQYF. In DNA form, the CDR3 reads TGTGCCAGTAGTATATGGCTAGCGGGAGGCTACGAGCAGTACTTC.

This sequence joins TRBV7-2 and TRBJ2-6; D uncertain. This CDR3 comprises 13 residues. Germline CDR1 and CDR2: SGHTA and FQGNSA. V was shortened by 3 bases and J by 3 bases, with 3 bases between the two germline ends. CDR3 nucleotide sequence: TGTGCCAGCAGCTTTTATGGGGCCAACGTCCTGACTTTC. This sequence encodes CASSFYGANVLTF.

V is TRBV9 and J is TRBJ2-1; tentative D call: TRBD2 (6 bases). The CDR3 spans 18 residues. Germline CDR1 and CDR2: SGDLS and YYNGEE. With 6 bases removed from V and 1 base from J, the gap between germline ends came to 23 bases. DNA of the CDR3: TGTGCCAGCAATGGGGACTTAGAGGGTGGTTCGTCCTACAATGAGCAGTTCTTC. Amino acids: CASNGDLEGGSSYNEQFF.

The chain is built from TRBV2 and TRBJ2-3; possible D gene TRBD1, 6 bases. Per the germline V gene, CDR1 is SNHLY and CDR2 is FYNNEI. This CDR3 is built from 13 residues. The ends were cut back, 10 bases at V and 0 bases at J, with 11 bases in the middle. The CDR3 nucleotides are TGTGCCACCCGGGACATCAGCACAGATACGCAGTATTTT. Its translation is CATRDISTDTQYF. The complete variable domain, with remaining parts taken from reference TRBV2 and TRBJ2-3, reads EPEVTQTPSHQVTQMGQEVILRCVPISNHLYFYWYRQILGQKVEFLVSFYNNEISEKSEIFDDQFSVERPDGSNFTLKIRSTKLEDSAMYFCATRDISTDTQYFGPGTRLTVL.

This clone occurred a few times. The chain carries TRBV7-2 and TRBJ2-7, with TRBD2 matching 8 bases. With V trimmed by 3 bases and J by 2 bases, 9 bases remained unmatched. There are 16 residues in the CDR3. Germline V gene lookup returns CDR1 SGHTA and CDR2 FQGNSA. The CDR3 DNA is TGTGCCAGCAGCTTTCCCACTAGCGGAGATCCCTACGAGCAGTACTTC. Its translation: CASSFPTSGDPYEQYF.

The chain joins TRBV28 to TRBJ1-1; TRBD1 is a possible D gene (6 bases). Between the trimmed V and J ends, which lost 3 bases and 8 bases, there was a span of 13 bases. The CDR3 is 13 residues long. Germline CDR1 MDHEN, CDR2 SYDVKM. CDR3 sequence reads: CASSFDRTNEAFF. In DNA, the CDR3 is TGTGCCAGCAGTTTCGACAGGACGAACGAAGCTTTCTTT.

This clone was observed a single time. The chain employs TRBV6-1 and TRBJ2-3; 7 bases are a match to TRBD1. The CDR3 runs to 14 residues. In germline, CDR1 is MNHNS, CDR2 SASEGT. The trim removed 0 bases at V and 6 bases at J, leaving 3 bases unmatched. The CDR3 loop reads CASSEAQGLDTQYF. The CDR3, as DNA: TGTGCCAGCAGTGAAGCACAGGGGCTGGATACGCAGTATTTT.

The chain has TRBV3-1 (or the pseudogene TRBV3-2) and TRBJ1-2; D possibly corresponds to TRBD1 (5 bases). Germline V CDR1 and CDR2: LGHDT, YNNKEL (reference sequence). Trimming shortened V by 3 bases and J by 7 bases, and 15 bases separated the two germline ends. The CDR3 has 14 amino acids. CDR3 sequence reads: CASSQRTPTGGYTF. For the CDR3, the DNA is TGTGCCAGCAGCCAGCGGACACCCACCGGTGGCTACACCTTC.

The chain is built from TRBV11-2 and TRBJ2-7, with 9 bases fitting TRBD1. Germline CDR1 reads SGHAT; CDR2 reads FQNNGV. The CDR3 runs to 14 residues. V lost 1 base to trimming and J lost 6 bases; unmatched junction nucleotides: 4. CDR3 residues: CASSLVGQGTEQYF. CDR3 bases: TGTGCCAGCAGCTTAGTAGGACAGGGGACCGAGCAGTACTTC. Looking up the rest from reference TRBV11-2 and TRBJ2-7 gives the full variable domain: EAGVAQSPRYKIIEKRQSVAFWCNPISGHATLYWYQQILGQGPKLLIQFQNNGVVDDSQLPKDRFSAERLKGVDSTLKIQPAKLEDSAVYLCASSLVGQGTEQYFGPGTRLTVT.

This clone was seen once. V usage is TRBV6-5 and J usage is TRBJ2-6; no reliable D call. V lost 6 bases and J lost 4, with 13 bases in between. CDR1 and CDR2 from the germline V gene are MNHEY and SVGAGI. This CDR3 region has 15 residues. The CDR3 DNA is TGTGCCAGCAGCCCGGTGGAGAACGGGGCCAACGTCCTGACTTTC. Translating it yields CASSPVENGANVLTF.

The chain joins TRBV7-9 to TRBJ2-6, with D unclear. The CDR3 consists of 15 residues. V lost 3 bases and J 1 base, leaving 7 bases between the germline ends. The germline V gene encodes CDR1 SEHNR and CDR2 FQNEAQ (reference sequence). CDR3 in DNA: TGTGCCAGCAGCTTGTTAGCATCTGGGGCCAACGTCCTGACTTTC. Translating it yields CASSLLASGANVLTF.

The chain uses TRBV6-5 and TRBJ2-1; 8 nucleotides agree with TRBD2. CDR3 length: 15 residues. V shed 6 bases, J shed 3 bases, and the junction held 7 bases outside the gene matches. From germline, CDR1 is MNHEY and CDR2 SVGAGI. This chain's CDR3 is CASSRGLDLYNEQFF. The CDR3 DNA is TGTGCCAGCAGCCGGGGACTAGACCTCTACAATGAGCAGTTCTTC.

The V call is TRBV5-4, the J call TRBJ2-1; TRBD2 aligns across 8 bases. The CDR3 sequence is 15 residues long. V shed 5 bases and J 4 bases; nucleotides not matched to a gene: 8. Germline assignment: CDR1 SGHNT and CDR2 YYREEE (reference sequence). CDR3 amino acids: CASSRSGGPYNEQFF. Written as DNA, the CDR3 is TGTGCCAGCAGTCGCTCGGGAGGGCCGTACAATGAGCAGTTCTTC.

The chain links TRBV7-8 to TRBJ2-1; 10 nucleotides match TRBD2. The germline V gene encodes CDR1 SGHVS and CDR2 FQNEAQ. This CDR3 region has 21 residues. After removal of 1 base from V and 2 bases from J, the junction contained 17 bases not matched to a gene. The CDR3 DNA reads TGTGCCAGCAGCTTAGTCTTTGTGCCTAGCGGGAGAAATGGCCCCTACAATGAGCAGTTCTTC. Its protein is CASSLVFVPSGRNGPYNEQFF.

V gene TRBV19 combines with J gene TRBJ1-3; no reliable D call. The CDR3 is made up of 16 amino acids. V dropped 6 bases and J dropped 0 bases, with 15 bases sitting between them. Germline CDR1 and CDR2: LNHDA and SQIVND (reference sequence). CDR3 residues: CASSPGGLSSGNTIYF. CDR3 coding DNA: TGTGCCAGTAGCCCCGGAGGACTTAGCTCTGGAAACACCATATATTTT.

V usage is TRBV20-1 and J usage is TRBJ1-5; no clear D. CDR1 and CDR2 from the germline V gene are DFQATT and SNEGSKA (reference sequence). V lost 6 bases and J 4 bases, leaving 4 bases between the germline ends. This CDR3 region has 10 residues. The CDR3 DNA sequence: TGCAGTGCCGTTAATCAGCCCCAGCATTTT. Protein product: CSAVNQPQHF.

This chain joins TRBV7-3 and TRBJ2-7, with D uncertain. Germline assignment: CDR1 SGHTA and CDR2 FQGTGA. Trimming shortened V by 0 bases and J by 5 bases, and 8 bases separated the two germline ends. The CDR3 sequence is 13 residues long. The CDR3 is CASSLTPTNEQYF. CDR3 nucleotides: TGTGCCAGCAGCTTAACCCCCACTAACGAGCAGTACTTC.